The 29 T cell receptor beta chains given below trace back to one sample, sequenced in a study of shared clonotypes between healthy human individuals. Only in-frame clones appear in the TCRdb table, and some are missing; sequencing was by immunoSEQ multiplex PCR. This table holds approximately 2.4 million clones, more than 90% found once. The sequenced sample consisted of naive CD4+ T cells sorted from blood. Subset reported: CD45RA+ positively selected. The receptors derive from a man aged 18 to 30 in good health.

In its sample, this clone was seen once. The rearrangement uses TRBV9 and TRBJ2-7, with 7 bases lining up with TRBD2. Germline CDR1 SGDLS, CDR2 YYNGEE. V was pared by 4 bases and J by 2 bases, with 6 bases of the junction left unmatched. The CDR3 sequence is 14 residues long. The CDR3 protein is CASSRGTTTYEQYF. CDR3 nucleotide sequence: TGTGCCAGCAGCCGCGGGACTACAACCTACGAGCAGTACTTC.

Concerning this clone itself: The same CDR3 can be traced to other DNA sequences in this sample. The chain employs TRBV20-1 and TRBJ2-5; unclear D gene. The CDR3 runs 10 residues. V was trimmed by 6 bases and J by 1 base, leaving 3 bases between them. Germline CDR1 reads DFQATT; CDR2 reads SNEGSKA (reference sequence). CDR3 bases: TGCAGTGCCGGCCAAGAGACCCAGTACTTC. This sequence encodes CSAGQETQYF.

Only one count was recorded for this clone. The rearrangement joins TRBV2 to TRBJ2-7; 7 nucleotides agree with TRBD1. The CDR3 has 13 residues. In germline, CDR1 is SNHLY, CDR2 FYNNEI. The V gene end was trimmed by 8 bases and the J gene end by 0 bases; junction bases not matched to a gene: 4. The CDR3 DNA sequence: TGTGCCAGCCTCGGGACAGTCTCCTACGAGCAGTACTTC. This translates into CASLGTVSYEQYF.

The chain recombines TRBV7-9 with TRBJ2-7, with a weak D call TRBD1 (6 bases). The length of the CDR3 is 14 residues. The ends were cut back, 1 base at V and 6 bases at J, with 13 bases in the middle. CDR1 is SEHNR and CDR2 is FQNEAQ in the germline V gene (reference sequence). The CDR3 sequence is CASSLGRGEGEQYF. The CDR3 region has the DNA TGTGCCAGCAGCTTAGGCAGGGGTGAAGGCGAGCAGTACTTC.

This clone has more than one count but fewer than ten. At the DNA level, this CDR3 is encoded by other sequences in the same sample as well. The chain joins TRBV18 to TRBJ1-5; D is uncertain. The CDR3 is 13 residues long. V was cut by 2 bases and J by 3 bases, with 5 bases left in between. Per the germline V gene, CDR1 is KGHSH and CDR2 is LQKENI. The CDR3 loop reads CASSPDLNQPQHF. The CDR3 region has the DNA TGTGCCAGCTCACCAGACCTCAATCAGCCCCAGCATTTT.

In this sample, this clone turned up once. V usage is TRBV5-1 and J usage is TRBJ2-2; D is tentatively TRBD1 or TRBD2 (5 bases each). This CDR3 region has 14 residues. V was pared by 4 bases and J by 4 bases, with 11 bases between. Germline-derived CDR1 and CDR2 are SGHRS and YFSETQ. CDR3 protein: CASSRRDLTGELFF. CDR3 in DNA: TGCGCCAGCAGCCGCCGGGACCTCACCGGGGAGCTGTTTTTT.

The rearrangement links TRBV30 to TRBJ2-1, with TRBD2 matching 7 bases. The V segment lost 0 bases and the J segment 5 bases; nucleotides outside the gene matches: 7. The germline V gene has CDR1 GTSNPN and CDR2 SVGIG (reference sequence). The CDR3 has 15 residues. Here the CDR3 DNA reads TGTGCCTGGAGTGTCAGGCGGGAGCTCAACAATGAGCAGTTCTTC. It yields the protein CAWSVRRELNNEQFF.

This rearrangement joins TRBV7-2 to TRBJ2-7; 8 positions agree with TRBD1. Germline V gives CDR1 SGHTA, CDR2 FQGNSA. The V and J ends lost 5 bases and 4 bases, in that order; junction bases with no gene match: 10. This CDR3 spans 15 amino acids. The CDR3 here is CASSPSRDRRYEQYF. The CDR3 nucleotides read TGTGCCAGCAGCCCAAGCCGGGACAGGCGGTACGAGCAGTACTTC.

The chain couples TRBV5-1 to TRBJ2-2; 7 bases fit TRBD1. Germline CDR1 reads SGHRS; CDR2 reads YFSETQ. The CDR3 runs to 14 residues. V shed 4 bases, J shed 4 bases, and the junction held 4 bases outside the gene matches. The CDR3 is CASSPNRGTGELFF. The CDR3 bases are TGCGCCAGCAGCCCCAACAGGGGCACCGGGGAGCTGTTTTTT.

A remark on this clone: This specimen includes other DNA sequences encoding the same CDR3. The gene calls are TRBV5-1 and TRBJ2-5; D is perhaps TRBD1 (6 bases). Germline V gene data show CDR1 as SGHRS and CDR2 as YFSETQ. The CDR3 loop spans 14 amino acids. The ends were cut back, 0 bases at V and 4 bases at J, with 10 bases in the middle. The CDR3 DNA reads TGCGCCAGCAGCTTGGGTCAGGGGCCAGAGACCCAGTACTTC. Its translation: CASSLGQGPETQYF.

This chain uses TRBV5-1 with TRBJ2-2; 7 bases are a match to TRBD1. Trimming removed 1 base from V and 3 bases from J; junction bases left unmatched: 3. CDR1 SGHRS and CDR2 YFSETQ come from the germline V gene. The CDR3 contains 15 residues. The CDR3 region is CASSLTGVYTGELFF. The CDR3 DNA is TGCGCCAGCAGCTTGACAGGGGTCTACACCGGGGAGCTGTTTTTT. Complete variable domain (other parts from reference TRBV5-1 and TRBJ2-2): KAGVTQTPRYLIKTRGQQVTLSCSPISGHRSVSWYQQTPGQGLQFLFEYFSETQRNKGNFPGRFSGRQFSNSRSEMNVSTLELGDSALYLCASSLTGVYTGELFFGEGSRLTVL.

A word on this clone: The sample holds other DNA sequences that translate to the same CDR3. This chain joins TRBV7-9 and TRBJ2-1; D is unresolved. Deletions cut 0 bases from V and 7 bases from J, with 7 bases between. The CDR3 has 13 amino acids. Germline CDR1 is SEHNR and CDR2 is FQNEAQ (reference sequence). CDR3 in DNA: TGTGCCAGCAGCTTAGCTGGTGGGAATGAGCAGTTCTTC. It codes for CASSLAGGNEQFF.

The chain recombines TRBV6-6 with TRBJ1-2, with 7 positions matching TRBD1. Per germline, CDR1 MNHNY and CDR2 SVGAGI (reference sequence). The CDR3 runs 15 residues. The J segment lost 4 bases and the V segment lost 6 bases, leaving 11 bases of the junction unmatched. In DNA form, the CDR3 reads TGTGCCAGCAGCCTTGACAGGGCCGCTGTCTATGGCTACACCTTC. The encoded protein is CASSLDRAAVYGYTF.

This clone was seen just once. The V call is TRBV12-2, the J call TRBJ2-7; the tabulated D call, TRBD2, remains unverified against the DNA. TRBV12-2 is flagged as a pseudogene. CDR3 length equals 15 residues. The CDR3 sequence: CASRFWVTSLDEQYF. The CDR3 DNA reads TGTGCAAGTCGCTTTTGGGTGACTAGCTTAGACGAGCAGTACTTC.

This chain connects TRBV30 to TRBJ2-7; D is unclear. This CDR3 comprises 15 residues. CDR1 and CDR2 from the germline V gene are GTSNPN and SVGIG (reference sequence). Deletions cut 3 bases from V and 1 base from J, with 16 bases between. CDR3 DNA: TGTGCCTGGAGGGGTTCAGAGAGTCCATCCTACGAGCAGTACTTC. It codes for CAWRGSESPSYEQYF.

Only one count was recorded for this clone. This chain links TRBV25-1 with TRBJ1-6; 7 nucleotides match TRBD1. Germline loops: CDR1 MGHDK, CDR2 SYGVNS. CDR3 length equals 16 residues. Trimming cost V 3 bases and J 7 bases; bases outside gene matches: 9. The chain's CDR3 is CASSDPRTGGNSPLHF. The CDR3 DNA follows: TGTGCCAGCAGTGATCCCCGGACAGGAGGAAATTCACCCCTCCACTTT. The entire variable domain, with the rest obtained from reference TRBV25-1 and TRBJ1-6, is as follows: EADIYQTPRYLVIGTGKKITLECSQTMGHDKMYWYQQDPGMELHLIHYSYGVNSTEKGDLSSESTVSRIRTEHFPLTLESARPSHTSQYLCASSDPRTGGNSPLHFGNGTRLTVT.

This clone occurred once. The chain uses TRBV10-3 and TRBJ1-1; D is undetermined. V dropped 6 bases and J dropped 3 bases, with 11 bases sitting between them. The CDR3 is 13 residues long. Germline V lookup: CDR1 ENHRY, CDR2 SYGVKD. CDR3 in amino acids: CAIRGWVDTEAFF. The CDR3 coding sequence is TGTGCCATCAGGGGGTGGGTGGACACTGAAGCTTTCTTT.

The chain links TRBV19 to TRBJ1-6; 8 bases map to TRBD1. V dropped 2 bases and J dropped 7; count of bases not matched to a gene: 7. Germline V gene sequence: CDR1 LNHDA, CDR2 SQIVND (reference sequence). This CDR3 spans 16 amino acids. The CDR3 loop is CASSISTGATNSPLHF. CDR3 sequence (DNA): TGTGCCAGTAGTATATCGACAGGGGCTACAAATTCACCCCTCCACTTT.

V and J are TRBV5-1 and TRBJ2-5; D is undetermined. Germline V gene data show CDR1 as SGHRS and CDR2 as YFSETQ. V lost 5 bases to trimming and J lost 8 bases, with 10 bases between them. This CDR3 is built from 11 residues. The CDR3 is CASRHDSTQYF. CDR3 nucleotide sequence: TGCGCCAGCAGGCATGATTCAACCCAGTACTTC.

Regarding this clone: Additional DNA sequences in this sample encode the identical CDR3. In DNA, the CDR3 is TGTGCCAGCTCACCTTTCAATGAGCAGTTCTTC. The encoded protein is CASSPFNEQFF. This rearrangement joins TRBV18 to TRBJ2-1; no firm D call. V was clipped by 3 bases and J by 6 bases, with 3 bases between them. The CDR3 consists of 11 residues. Germline CDR1 and CDR2: KGHSH and LQKENI.

The chain links TRBV10-3 to TRBJ1-5, with D perhaps TRBD1 (5 bases). V dropped 5 bases and J dropped 1 base, with 12 bases sitting between them. The germline V gene encodes CDR1 ENHRY and CDR2 SYGVKD. This CDR3 has 15 residues. The CDR3 sequence is CAISPGTESNQPQHF. The CDR3 DNA sequence: TGTGCCATCAGTCCCGGGACGGAGAGCAATCAGCCCCAGCATTTT.

This chain joins TRBV6-5 and TRBJ2-7; D not resolved. The CDR3 extends over 14 amino acids. Germline-derived CDR1 and CDR2 are MNHEY and SVGAGI. V dropped 3 bases and J dropped 3 bases, with 12 bases sitting between them. The CDR3 DNA follows: TGTGCCAGCAGTTATAAGAGGTTCTTCTACGAGCAGTACTTC. Its protein product is CASSYKRFFYEQYF.

The chain couples TRBV5-1 to TRBJ2-7; 8 bases are shared with TRBD2. Per germline, CDR1 SGHRS and CDR2 YFSETQ. CDR3 length: 13 residues. Losses at the gene ends were 3 bases for V and 5 bases for J; bases not matched to a gene: 4. This chain's CDR3 is CASSSRTSHEQYF. The CDR3 nucleotides are TGCGCCAGCAGCTCTCGGACTAGCCACGAGCAGTACTTC.

This chain connects TRBV6-1 to TRBJ2-7, with D possibly matching TRBD1 (5 bases). V lost 5 bases to trimming and J lost 0 bases, with 14 bases between them. Germline values: CDR1 MNHNS, CDR2 SASEGT. The CDR3 runs 15 residues. The CDR3 here is CASSPRRQISYEQYF. For the CDR3, the DNA is TGTGCCAGCAGTCCAAGAAGACAGATCTCCTACGAGCAGTACTTC.

Concerning this clone itself: Other DNA sequences in the sample encode the same CDR3. DNA for the CDR3: TGTGCCAGCAGCGTAATGAGCCAAGAGACCCAGTACTTC. Translating gives CASSVMSQETQYF. This sequence joins TRBV9 and TRBJ2-5; no firm D call. The V gene lost 1 base and the J gene lost 1 base, with 5 bases spanning the gap. From germline, CDR1 is SGDLS and CDR2 YYNGEE. The CDR3 contains 13 residues.

The chain employs TRBV29-1 and TRBJ1-5, with D possibly being TRBD1 (6 bases). Deletions cut 6 bases from V and 6 bases from J, with 15 bases between. The CDR3 length is 13 residues. Germline values: CDR1 SQVTM, CDR2 ANQGSEA. This chain's CDR3 is CSVQREGGQPQHF. In nucleotides, the CDR3 is TGCAGCGTCCAAAGGGAGGGGGGTCAGCCCCAGCATTTT.

The chain couples TRBV11-3 to TRBJ2-7, with 8 nucleotides matching TRBD1. Trimming removed 5 bases from V and 0 bases from J; junction bases left unmatched: 6. The CDR3 loop spans 15 amino acids. Looked up from germline, CDR1 is SGHNT and CDR2 is YENEEA. CDR3 protein: CASSPGTGLSYEQYF. In nucleotides, the CDR3 is TGTGCCAGCAGCCCAGGGACAGGCCTCTCCTACGAGCAGTACTTC. Together with reference TRBV11-3 and TRBJ2-7, the CDR3 gives the full variable domain: EAGVVQSPRYKIIEKKQPVAFWCNPISGHNTLYWYLQNLGQGPELLIRYENEEAVDDSQLPKDRFSAERLKGVDSTLKIQPAELGDSAVYLCASSPGTGLSYEQYFGPGTRLTVT.

This clone appeared a single time. The same CDR3 also results from other DNA sequences found in this sample. The V call is TRBV10-3, the J call TRBJ2-7; the match to TRBD1 covers 7 bases. The CDR3 runs 14 residues. The ends lost 5 bases at V and 1 base at J; junction bases unmatched: 5. Germline CDR1 reads ENHRY; CDR2 reads SYGVKD. The CDR3 loop reads CAISPGQISYEQYF. Written as DNA, the CDR3 is TGTGCCATCAGTCCGGGACAGATATCCTACGAGCAGTACTTC.

On this clone: The sample carries other DNA sequences with the same CDR3. The rearrangement joins TRBV30 to TRBJ1-1; D not resolved. CDR3 size: 12 residues. Trimming removed 1 base at V and 4 bases at J, with 7 bases between. In germline, CDR1 is GTSNPN, CDR2 SVGIG (reference sequence). Here the CDR3 DNA reads TGTGCCTGGAGTGCGGGGAGCACTGAAGCTTTCTTT. This gives the protein CAWSAGSTEAFF. The full variable domain, with the rest looked up from reference TRBV30 and TRBJ1-1, is SQTIHQWPATLVQPVGSPLSLECTVEGTSNPNLYWYRQAAGRGLQLLFYSVGIGQISSEVPQNLSASRPQDRQFILSSKKLLLSDSGFYLCAWSAGSTEAFFGQGTRLTVV.